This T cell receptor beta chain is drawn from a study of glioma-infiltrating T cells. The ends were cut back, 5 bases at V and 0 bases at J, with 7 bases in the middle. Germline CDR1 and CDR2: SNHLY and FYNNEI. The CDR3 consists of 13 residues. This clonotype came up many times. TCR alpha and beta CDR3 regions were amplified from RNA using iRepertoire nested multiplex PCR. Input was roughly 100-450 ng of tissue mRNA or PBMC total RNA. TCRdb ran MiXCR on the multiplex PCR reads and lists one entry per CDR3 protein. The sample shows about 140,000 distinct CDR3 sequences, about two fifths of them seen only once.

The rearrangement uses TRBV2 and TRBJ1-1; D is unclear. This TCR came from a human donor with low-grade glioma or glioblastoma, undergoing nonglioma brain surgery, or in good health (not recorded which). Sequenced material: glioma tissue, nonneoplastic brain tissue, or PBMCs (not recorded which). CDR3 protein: CASSYMMNTEAFF. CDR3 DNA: TGTGCCAGCAGTTACATGATGAACACTGAAGCTTTCTTT.